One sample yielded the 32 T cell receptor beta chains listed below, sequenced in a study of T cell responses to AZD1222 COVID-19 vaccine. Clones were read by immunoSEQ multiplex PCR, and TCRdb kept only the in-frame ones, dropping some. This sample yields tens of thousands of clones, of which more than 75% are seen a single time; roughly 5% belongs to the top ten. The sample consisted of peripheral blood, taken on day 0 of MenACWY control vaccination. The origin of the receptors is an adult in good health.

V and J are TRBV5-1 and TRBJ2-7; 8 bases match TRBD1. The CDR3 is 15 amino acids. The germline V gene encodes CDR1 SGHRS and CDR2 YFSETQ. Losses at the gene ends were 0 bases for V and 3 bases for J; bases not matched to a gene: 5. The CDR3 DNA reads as TGCGCCAGCAGCTTGGTATACGGGACAGGCTACGAGCAGTACTTC. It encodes CASSLVYGTGYEQYF.

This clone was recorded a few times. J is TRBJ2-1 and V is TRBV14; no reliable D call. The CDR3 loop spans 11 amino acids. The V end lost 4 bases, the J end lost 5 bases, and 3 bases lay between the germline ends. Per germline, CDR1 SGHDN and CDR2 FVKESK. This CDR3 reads CASSLHNEQFF. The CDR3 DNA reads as TGTGCCAGCAGCCTCCACAATGAGCAGTTCTTC.

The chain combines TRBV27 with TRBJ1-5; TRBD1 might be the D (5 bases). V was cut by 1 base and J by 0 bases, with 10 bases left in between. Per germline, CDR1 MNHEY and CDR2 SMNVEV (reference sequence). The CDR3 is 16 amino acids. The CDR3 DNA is TGTGCCAGCAGTTTATACGGGACCCCTAGCAATCAGCCCCAGCATTTT. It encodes CASSLYGTPSNQPQHF.

As DNA, the CDR3 is TGCGCCAGCAGCCGCGGGACGGCCAGCTCTGGAAACACCATATATTTT. Amino acid sequence: CASSRGTASSGNTIYF. The gene calls are TRBV5-1 and TRBJ1-3, with D perhaps TRBD1 (5 bases). Looked up from germline, CDR1 is SGHRS and CDR2 is YFSETQ. The CDR3 extends over 16 amino acids. V was trimmed by 4 bases and J by 0 bases, leaving 14 bases between them.

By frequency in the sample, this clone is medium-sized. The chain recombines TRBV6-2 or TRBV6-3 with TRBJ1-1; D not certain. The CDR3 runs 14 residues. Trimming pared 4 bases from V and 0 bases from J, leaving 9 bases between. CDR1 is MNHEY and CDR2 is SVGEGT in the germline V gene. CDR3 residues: CASSLVILNTEAFF. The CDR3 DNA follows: TGTGCCAGCAGTTTAGTAATTTTGAACACTGAAGCTTTCTTT.

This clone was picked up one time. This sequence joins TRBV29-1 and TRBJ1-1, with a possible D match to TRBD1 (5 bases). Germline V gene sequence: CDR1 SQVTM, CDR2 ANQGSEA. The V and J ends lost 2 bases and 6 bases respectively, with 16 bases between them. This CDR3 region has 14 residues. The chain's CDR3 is CSVEWGRRRAEAFF. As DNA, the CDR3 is TGCAGCGTTGAATGGGGCCGGAGGCGCGCTGAAGCTTTCTTT.

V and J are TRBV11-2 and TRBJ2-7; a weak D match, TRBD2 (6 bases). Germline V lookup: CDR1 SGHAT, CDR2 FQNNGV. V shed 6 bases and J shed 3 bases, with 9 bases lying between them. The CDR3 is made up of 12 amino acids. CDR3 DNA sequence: TGTGCCAGCAGGGGGGGAAACTACGAGCAGTACTTC. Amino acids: CASRGGNYEQYF.

The CDR3 coding sequence is TGTGCCAGCAGCTTGGAATGGCGGTCCACAGATACGCAGTATTTT. This encodes CASSLEWRSTDTQYF. The rearrangement joins TRBV5-4 to TRBJ2-3; the D is unclear. Looked up from germline, CDR1 is SGHNT and CDR2 is YYREEE (reference sequence). The CDR3 totals 15 residues. Trimming left V 0 bases short and J 2 bases short, with 10 bases between.

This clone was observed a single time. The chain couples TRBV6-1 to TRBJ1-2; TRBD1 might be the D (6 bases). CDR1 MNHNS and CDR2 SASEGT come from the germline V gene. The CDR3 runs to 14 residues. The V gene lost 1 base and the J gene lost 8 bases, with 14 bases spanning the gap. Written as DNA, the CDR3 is TGTGCCAGCAGTGAAGTTTGGGGGGCTTGGGGCTACACCTTC. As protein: CASSEVWGAWGYTF.

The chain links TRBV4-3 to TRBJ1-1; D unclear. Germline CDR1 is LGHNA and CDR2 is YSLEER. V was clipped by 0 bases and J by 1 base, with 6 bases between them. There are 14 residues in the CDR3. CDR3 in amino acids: CASSQDLGNTEAFF. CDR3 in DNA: TGCGCCAGCAGCCAAGATCTTGGGAACACTGAAGCTTTCTTT.

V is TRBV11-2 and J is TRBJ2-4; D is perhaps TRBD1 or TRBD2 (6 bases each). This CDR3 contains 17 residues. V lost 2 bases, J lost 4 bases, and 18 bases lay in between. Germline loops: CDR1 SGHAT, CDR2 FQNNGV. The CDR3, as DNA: TGTGCCAGCAGCTTACTCTCCCGGGGGCACCTGAAAAACATTCAGTACTTC. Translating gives CASSLLSRGHLKNIQYF.

CDR3 DNA: TGCGCCAGCAGCCCCTCATGGGGAGCCAACTCTGGGGCCAACGTCCTGACTTTC. As protein: CASSPSWGANSGANVLTF. The chain uses TRBV4-1 and TRBJ2-6; a possible D gene is TRBD2 (5 bases). The CDR3 is 18 amino acids. Trimming cost V 4 bases and J 0 bases, with 16 bases left between them. From germline, CDR1 is MGHRA and CDR2 YSYEKL.

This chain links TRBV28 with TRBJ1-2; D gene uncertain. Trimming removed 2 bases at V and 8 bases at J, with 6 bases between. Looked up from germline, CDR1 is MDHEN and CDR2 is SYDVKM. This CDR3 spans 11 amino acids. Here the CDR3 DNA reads TGTGCCAGCAGTTTAGAGGTCGGCTACACCTTC. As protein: CASSLEVGYTF.

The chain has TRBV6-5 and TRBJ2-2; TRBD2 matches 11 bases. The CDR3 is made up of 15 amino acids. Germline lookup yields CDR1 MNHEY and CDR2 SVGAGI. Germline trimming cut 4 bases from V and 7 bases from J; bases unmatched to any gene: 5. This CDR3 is CASSLLAGEVGELFF. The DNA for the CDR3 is TGTGCCAGCAGTTTACTAGCGGGAGAGGTCGGGGAGCTGTTTTTT.

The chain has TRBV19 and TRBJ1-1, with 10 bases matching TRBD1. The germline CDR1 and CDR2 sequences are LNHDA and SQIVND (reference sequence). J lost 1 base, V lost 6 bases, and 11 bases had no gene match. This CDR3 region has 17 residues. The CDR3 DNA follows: TGTGCCAGTAGGAATCCCGGGACAGGGGCGGGGAACACTGAAGCTTTCTTT. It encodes CASRNPGTGAGNTEAFF. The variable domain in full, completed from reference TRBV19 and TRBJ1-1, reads DGGITQSPKYLFRKEGQNVTLSCEQNLNHDAMYWYRQDPGQGLRLIYYSQIVNDFQKGDIAEGYSVSREKKESFPLTVTSAQKNPTAFYLCASRNPGTGAGNTEAFFGQGTRLTVV.

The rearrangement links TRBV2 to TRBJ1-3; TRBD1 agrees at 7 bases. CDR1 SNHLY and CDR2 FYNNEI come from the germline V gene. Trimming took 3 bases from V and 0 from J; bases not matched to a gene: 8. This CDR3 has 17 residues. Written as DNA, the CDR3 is TGTGCCAGCAGTGAGGGGCAGGGGGACTCCTCTGGAAACACCATATATTTT. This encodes CASSEGQGDSSGNTIYF.

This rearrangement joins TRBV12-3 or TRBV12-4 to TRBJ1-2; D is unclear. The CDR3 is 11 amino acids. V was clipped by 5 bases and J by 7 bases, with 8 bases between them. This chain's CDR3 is CASSPGGGYTF. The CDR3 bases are TGTGCCAGCAGTCCGGGTGGTGGCTACACCTTC.

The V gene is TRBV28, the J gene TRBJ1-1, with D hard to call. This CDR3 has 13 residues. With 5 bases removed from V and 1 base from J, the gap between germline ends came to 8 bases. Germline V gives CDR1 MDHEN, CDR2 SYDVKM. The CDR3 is CASSRHGNTEAFF. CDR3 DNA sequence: TGTGCCAGCAGTCGACACGGGAACACTGAAGCTTTCTTT.

As DNA, the CDR3 is TGTGCCAGCAGTGAAGTGAGGCAGGGTAGTGAAGCTTTCTTT. Its protein is CASSEVRQGSEAFF. V usage is TRBV6-1 and J usage is TRBJ1-1, with D possibly being TRBD1 (5 bases). The germline CDR1 and CDR2 sequences are MNHNS and SASEGT. CDR3 length equals 14 residues. Trimming took off 1 base at V and 7 bases at J, with 13 bases between the two ends.

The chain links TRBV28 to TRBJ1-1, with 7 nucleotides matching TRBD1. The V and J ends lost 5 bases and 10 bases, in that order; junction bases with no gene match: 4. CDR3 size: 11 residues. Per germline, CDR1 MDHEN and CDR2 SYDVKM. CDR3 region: CASSPTGRAFF. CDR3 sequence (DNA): TGTGCCAGCAGTCCGACAGGGAGAGCTTTCTTT.

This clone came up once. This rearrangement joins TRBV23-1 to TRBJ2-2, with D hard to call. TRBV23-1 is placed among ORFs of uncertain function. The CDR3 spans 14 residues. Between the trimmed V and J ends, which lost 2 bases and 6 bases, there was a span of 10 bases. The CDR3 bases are TGCGCCAGCAGTCAACCCCCGGTACCCGGGGAGCTGTTTTTT. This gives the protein CASSQPPVPGELFF.

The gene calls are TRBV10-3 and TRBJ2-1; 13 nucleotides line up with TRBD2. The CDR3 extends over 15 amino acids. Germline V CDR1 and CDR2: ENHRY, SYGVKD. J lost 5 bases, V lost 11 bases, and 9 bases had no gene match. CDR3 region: CAASGTSGNNNEQFF. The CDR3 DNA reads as TGTGCCGCGTCCGGGACTAGCGGGAATAACAATGAGCAGTTCTTC.

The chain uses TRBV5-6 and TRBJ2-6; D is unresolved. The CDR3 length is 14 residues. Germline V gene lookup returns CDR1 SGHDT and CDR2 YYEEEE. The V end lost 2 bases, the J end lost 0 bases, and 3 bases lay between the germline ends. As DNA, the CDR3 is TGTGCCAGCAGCTTTACCTCTGGGGCCAACGTCCTGACTTTC. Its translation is CASSFTSGANVLTF.

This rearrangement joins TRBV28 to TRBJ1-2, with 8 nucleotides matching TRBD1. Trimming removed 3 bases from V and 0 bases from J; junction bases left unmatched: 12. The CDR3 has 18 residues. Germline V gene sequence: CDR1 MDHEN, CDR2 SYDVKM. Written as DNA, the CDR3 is TGTGCCAGCAGTTTTTGGCTCGGACAGGGACTAGCTAACTATGGCTACACCTTC. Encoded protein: CASSFWLGQGLANYGYTF.

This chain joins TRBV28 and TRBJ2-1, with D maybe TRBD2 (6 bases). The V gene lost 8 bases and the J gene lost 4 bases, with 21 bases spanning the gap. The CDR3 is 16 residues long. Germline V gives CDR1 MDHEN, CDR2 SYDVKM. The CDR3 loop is CASGGGATFIYNEQFF. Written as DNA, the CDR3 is TGTGCCAGCGGAGGCGGGGCCACCTTCATATACAATGAGCAGTTCTTC.

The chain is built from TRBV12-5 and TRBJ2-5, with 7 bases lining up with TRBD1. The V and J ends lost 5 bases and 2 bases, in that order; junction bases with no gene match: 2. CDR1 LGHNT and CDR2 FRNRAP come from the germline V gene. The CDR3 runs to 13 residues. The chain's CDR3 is CASGTDRQETQYF. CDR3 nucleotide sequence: TGTGCTAGTGGTACGGACAGGCAAGAGACCCAGTACTTC.

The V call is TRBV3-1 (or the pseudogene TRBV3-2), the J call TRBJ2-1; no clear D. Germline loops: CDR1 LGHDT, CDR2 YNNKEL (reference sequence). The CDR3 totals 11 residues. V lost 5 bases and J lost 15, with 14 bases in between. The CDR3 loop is CASSSPQVVFF. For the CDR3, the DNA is TGTGCCAGCAGCTCACCTCAAGTCGTGTTCTTC.

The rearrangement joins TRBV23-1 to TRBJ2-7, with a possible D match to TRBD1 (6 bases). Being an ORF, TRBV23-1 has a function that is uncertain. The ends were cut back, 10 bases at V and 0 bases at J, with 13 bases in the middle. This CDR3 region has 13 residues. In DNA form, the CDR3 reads TGCGCCACCCGGGACATCTTCTCCTACGAGCAGTACTTC. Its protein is CATRDIFSYEQYF.

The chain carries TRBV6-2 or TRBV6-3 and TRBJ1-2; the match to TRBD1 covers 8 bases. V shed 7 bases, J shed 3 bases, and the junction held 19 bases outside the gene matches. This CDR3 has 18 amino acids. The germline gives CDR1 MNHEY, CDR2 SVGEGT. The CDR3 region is CASNPWTGIVVGDYGYTF. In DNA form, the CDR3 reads TGTGCCAGCAACCCCTGGACAGGGATCGTTGTGGGGGACTATGGCTACACCTTC.

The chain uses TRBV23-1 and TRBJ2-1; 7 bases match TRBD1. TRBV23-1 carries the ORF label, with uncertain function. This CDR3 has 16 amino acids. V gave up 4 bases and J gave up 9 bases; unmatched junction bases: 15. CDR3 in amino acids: CASSPWDSPKTAEQFF. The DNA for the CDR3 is TGCGCCAGCAGTCCTTGGGACAGCCCCAAAACGGCTGAGCAGTTCTTC.

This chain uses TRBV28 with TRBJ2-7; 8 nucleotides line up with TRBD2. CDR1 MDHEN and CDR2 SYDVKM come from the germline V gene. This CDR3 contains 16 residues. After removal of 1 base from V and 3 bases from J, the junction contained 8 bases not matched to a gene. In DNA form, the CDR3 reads TGTGCCAGCAGTTTATTTACCGGGACTAGTAGCTACGAGCAGTACTTC. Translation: CASSLFTGTSSYEQYF. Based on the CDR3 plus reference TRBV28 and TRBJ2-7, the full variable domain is DVKVTQSSRYLVKRTGEKVFLECVQDMDHENMFWYRQDPGLGLRLIYFSYDVKMKEKGDIPEGYSVSREKKERFSLILESASTNQTSMYLCASSLFTGTSSYEQYFGPGTRLTVT.

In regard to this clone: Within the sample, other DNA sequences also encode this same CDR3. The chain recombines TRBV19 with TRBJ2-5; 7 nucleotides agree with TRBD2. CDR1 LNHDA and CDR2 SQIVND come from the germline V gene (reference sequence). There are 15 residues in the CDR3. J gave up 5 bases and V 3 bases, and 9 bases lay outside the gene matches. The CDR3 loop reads CASSIWGRAGETQYF. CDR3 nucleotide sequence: TGTGCCAGTAGTATCTGGGGGAGGGCCGGTGAGACCCAGTACTTC.